This T cell receptor beta chain was captured by sequencing in a study of CD8+ T cells in alopecia areata. About the research overall: Those treated were given oral tofacitinib at 5 to 10 mg twice daily.

Isolated RNA was reverse transcribed into cDNA used as the sequencing template. Libraries were prepared by immunoSEQ multiplex PCR; TCRdb keeps only in-frame clonotypes and omits some of them. Of around 270,000 clones listed, 55% to 70% were seen once; the top ten hold about 1.8%. This clone was counted a single time. Treatment indicated: oral pan-JAK inhibitor, 5-10 mg twice daily. The CDR3 is made up of 15 amino acids. J was trimmed by 6 bases and V by 5 bases; bases with no gene match: 12. Germline values: CDR1 SNHLY, CDR2 FYNNEI. This chain connects TRBV2 to TRBJ2-7, with 8 nucleotides matching TRBD1. The TCR was taken from a human donor with alopecia areata. Here the sequenced sample was CD4+ T cells sorted from blood, taken at week 24, from a patient treated with tofacitinib. The CDR3 reads CASSLSETGVIEQYF. CDR3 nucleotide sequence: TGTGCCAGCAGTCTAAGCGAGACAGGGGTTATCGAGCAGTACTTC.